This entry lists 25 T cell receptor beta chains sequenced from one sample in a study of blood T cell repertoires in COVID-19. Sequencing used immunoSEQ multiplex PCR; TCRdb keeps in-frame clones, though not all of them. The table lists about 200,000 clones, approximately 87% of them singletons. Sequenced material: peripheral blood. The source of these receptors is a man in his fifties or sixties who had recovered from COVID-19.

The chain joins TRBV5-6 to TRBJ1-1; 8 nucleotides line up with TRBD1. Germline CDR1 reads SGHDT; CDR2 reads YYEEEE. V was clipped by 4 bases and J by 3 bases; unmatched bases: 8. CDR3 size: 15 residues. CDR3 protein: CASSNDRGWDTEAFF. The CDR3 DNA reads TGTGCCAGCAGCAATGACAGGGGTTGGGACACTGAAGCTTTCTTT.

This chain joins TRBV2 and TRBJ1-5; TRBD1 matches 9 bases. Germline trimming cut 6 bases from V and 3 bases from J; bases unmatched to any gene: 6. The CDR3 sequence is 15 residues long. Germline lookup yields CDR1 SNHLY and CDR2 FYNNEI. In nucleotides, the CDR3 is TGTGCCAGCAGGGGCACAGGGGGCTTCAATCAGCCCCAGCATTTT. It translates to CASRGTGGFNQPQHF. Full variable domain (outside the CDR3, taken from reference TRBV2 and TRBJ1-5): EPEVTQTPSHQVTQMGQEVILRCVPISNHLYFYWYRQILGQKVEFLVSFYNNEISEKSEIFDDQFSVERPDGSNFTLKIRSTKLEDSAMYFCASRGTGGFNQPQHFGDGTRLSIL.

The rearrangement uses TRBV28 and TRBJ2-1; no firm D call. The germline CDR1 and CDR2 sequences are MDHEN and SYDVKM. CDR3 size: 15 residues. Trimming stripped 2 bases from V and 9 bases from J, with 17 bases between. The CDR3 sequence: CASSLVSLPMSEQFF. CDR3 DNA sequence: TGTGCCAGCAGTTTAGTTAGCCTCCCAATGAGTGAGCAGTTCTTC.

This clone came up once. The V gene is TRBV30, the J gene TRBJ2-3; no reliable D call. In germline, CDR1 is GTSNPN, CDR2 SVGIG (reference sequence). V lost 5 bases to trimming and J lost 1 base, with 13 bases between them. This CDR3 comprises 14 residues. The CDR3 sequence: CAWAGSARTDTQYF. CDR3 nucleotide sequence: TGTGCCTGGGCAGGTTCCGCCCGCACAGATACGCAGTATTTT.

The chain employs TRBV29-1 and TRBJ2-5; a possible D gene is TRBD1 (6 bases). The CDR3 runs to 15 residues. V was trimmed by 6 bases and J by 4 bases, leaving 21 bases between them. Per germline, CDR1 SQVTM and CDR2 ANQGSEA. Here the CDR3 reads CSVVGGPPQRETQYF. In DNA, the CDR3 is TGCAGCGTCGTAGGGGGTCCCCCCCAACGAGAGACCCAGTACTTC. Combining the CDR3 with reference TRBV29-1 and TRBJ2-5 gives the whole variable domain SAVISQKPSRDICQRGTSLTIQCQVDSQVTMMFWYRQQPGQSLTLIATANQGSEATYESGFVIDKFPISRPNLTFSTLTVSNMSPEDSSIYLCSVVGGPPQRETQYFGPGTRLLVL.

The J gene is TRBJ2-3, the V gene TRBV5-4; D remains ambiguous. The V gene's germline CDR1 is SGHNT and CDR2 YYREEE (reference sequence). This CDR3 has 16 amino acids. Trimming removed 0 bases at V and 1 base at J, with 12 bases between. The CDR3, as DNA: TGTGCCAGCAGCTTGGGGCCGGGTCCGGGCACAGATACGCAGTATTTT. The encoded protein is CASSLGPGPGTDTQYF.

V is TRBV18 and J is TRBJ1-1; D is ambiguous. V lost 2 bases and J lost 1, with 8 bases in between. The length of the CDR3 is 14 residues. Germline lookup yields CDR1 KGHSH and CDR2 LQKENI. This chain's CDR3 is CASSPGATNTEAFF. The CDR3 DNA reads TGTGCCAGCTCACCAGGAGCTACGAACACTGAAGCTTTCTTT.

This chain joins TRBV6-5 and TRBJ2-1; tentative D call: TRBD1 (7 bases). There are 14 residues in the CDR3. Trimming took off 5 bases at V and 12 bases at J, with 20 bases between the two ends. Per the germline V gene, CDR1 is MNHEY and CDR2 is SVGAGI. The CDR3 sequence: CASSLRQGGPRQFF. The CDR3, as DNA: TGTGCCAGCAGTCTCCGACAGGGAGGACCTAGGCAGTTCTTC.

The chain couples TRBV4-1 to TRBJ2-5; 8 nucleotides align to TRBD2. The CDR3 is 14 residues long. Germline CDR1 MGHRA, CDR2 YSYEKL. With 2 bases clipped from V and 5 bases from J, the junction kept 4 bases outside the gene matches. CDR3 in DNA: TGCGCCAGCAGCCAATTATCTAGCGGGGAGACCCAGTACTTC. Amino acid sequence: CASSQLSSGETQYF.

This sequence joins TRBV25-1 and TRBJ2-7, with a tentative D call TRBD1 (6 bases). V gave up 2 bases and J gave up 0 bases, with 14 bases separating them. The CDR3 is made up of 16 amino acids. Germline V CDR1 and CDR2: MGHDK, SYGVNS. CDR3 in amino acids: CASSEQGTGRSYEQYF. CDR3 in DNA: TGTGCCAGCAGTGAACAGGGAACAGGGCGCTCCTACGAGCAGTACTTC.

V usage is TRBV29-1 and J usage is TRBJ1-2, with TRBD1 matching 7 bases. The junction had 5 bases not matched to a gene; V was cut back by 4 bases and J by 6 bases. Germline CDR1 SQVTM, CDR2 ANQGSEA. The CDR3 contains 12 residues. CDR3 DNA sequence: TGCAGCGTTGCGGAGGGGGCGAATGGCTACACCTTC. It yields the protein CSVAEGANGYTF. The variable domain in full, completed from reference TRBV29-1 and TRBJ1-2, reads SAVISQKPSRDICQRGTSLTIQCQVDSQVTMMFWYRQQPGQSLTLIATANQGSEATYESGFVIDKFPISRPNLTFSTLTVSNMSPEDSSIYLCSVAEGANGYTFGSGTRLTVV.

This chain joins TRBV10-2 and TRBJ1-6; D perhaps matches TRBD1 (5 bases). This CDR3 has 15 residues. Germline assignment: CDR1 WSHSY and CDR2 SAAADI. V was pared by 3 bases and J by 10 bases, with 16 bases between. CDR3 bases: TGCGCCAGCAGTGAAGGCAGGGAAGTTGGATCACCCCTCCACTTT. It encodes CASSEGREVGSPLHF.

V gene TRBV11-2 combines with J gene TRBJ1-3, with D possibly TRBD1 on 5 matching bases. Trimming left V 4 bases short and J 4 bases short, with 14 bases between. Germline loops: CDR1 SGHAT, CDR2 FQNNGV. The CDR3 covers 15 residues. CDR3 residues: CASSSLKGAGNTIYF. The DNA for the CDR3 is TGTGCCAGCAGCTCACTGAAAGGGGCAGGAAACACCATATATTTT. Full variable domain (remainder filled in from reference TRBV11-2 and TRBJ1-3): EAGVAQSPRYKIIEKRQSVAFWCNPISGHATLYWYQQILGQGPKLLIQFQNNGVVDDSQLPKDRFSAERLKGVDSTLKIQPAKLEDSAVYLCASSSLKGAGNTIYFGEGSWLTVV.

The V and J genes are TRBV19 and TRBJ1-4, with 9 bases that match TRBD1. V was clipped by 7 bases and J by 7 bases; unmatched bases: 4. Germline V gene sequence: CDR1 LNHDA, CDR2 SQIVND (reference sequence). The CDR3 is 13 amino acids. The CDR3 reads CASTDRGGEKLFF. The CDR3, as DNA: TGTGCCAGTACGGACAGGGGAGGTGAAAAACTGTTTTTT.

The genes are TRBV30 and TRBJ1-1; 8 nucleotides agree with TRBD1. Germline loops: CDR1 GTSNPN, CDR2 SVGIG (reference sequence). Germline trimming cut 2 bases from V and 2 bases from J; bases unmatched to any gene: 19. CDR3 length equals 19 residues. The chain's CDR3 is CAWSSWTGRPLSVNTEAFF. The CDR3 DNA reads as TGTGCCTGGAGTTCCTGGACAGGGCGTCCTCTGAGTGTAAACACTGAAGCTTTCTTT.

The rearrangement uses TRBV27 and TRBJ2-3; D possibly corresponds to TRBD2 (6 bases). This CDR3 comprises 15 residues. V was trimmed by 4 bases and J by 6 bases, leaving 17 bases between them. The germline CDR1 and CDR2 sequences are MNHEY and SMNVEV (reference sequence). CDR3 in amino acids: CASSSGLFLTDTQYF. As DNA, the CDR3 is TGTGCCAGCAGTTCGGGACTCTTCCTCACCGATACGCAGTATTTT.

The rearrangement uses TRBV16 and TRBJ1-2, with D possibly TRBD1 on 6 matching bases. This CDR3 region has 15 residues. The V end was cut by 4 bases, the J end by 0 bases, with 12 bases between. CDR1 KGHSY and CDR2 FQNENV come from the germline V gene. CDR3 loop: CASSPLGATNYGYTF. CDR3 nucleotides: TGTGCCAGCAGCCCCCTGGGGGCGACTAACTATGGCTACACCTTC.

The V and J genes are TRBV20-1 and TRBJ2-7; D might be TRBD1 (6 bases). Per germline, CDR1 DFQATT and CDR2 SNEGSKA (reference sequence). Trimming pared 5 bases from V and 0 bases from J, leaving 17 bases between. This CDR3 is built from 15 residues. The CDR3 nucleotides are TGCAGTGCTGGTGTCCTGACAGGACGCTCCTACGAGCAGTACTTC. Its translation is CSAGVLTGRSYEQYF.

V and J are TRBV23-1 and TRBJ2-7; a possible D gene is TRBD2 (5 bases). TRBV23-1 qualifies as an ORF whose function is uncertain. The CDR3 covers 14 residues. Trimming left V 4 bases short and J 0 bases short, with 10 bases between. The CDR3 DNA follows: TGCGCCAGCAGTCCCGGACTGGACTCCTACGAGCAGTACTTC. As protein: CASSPGLDSYEQYF.

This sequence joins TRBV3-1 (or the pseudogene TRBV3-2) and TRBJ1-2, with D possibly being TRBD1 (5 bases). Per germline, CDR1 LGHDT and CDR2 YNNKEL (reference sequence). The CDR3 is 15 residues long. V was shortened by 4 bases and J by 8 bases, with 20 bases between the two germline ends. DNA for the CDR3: TGTGCCAGCAGCCCCCGACGGGTTACAGGACCGGGCTACACCTTC. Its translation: CASSPRRVTGPGYTF.

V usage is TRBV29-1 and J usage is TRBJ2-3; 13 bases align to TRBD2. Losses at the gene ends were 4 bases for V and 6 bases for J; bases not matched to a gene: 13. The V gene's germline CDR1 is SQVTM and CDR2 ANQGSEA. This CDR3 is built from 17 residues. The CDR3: CSVGGTSGKGAPDTQYF. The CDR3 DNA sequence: TGCAGCGTTGGGGGGACTAGCGGGAAGGGAGCCCCTGATACGCAGTATTTT.

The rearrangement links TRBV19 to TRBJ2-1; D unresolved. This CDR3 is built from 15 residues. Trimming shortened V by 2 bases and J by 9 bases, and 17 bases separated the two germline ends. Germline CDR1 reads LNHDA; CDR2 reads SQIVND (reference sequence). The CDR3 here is CASSISPSTQSEQFF. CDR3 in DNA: TGTGCCAGTAGTATAAGTCCTAGTACCCAGAGTGAGCAGTTCTTC. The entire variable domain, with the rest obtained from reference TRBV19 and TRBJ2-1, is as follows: DGGITQSPKYLFRKEGQNVTLSCEQNLNHDAMYWYRQDPGQGLRLIYYSQIVNDFQKGDIAEGYSVSREKKESFPLTVTSAQKNPTAFYLCASSISPSTQSEQFFGPGTRLTVL.

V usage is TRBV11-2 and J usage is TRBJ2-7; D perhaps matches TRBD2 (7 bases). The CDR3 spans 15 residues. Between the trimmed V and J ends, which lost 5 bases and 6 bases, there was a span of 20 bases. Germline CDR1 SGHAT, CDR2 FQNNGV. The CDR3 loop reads CASSATRGGGGEQYF. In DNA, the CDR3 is TGTGCCAGCAGCGCAACGAGGGGGGGCGGAGGCGAGCAGTACTTC.

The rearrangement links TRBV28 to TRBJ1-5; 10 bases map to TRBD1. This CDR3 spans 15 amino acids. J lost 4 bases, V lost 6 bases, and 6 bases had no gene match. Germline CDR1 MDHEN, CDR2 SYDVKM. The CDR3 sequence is CASSPEGQGNQPQHF. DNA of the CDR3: TGTGCCAGCAGCCCAGAGGGACAGGGGAATCAGCCCCAGCATTTT.

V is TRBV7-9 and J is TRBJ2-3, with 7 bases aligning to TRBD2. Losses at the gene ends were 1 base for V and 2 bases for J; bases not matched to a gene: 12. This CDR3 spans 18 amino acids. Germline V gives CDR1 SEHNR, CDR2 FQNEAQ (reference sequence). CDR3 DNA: TGTGCCAGCAGCTTAGGGGCACTAAACGGGGGGAACACAGATACGCAGTATTTT. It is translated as CASSLGALNGGNTDTQYF.